This is a list of T cell receptor beta chains from one sample in a study of blood T cell repertoires in COVID-19. Sequenced by immunoSEQ multiplex PCR; TCRdb stores in-frame clones only, minus some. The sample has more than 90,000 clones; about 90% are singletons. Material: peripheral blood. The receptors derive from a man aged 45-65 years with acute or convalescent COVID-19. The CDR3 runs from the conserved cysteine through the conserved F or W. Each record gives: J gene, CDR3 length, clone size, V gene, D gene, CDR3 DNA, CDR3 protein. A D gene is named only where the DNA matches it firmly. Clone size is shown for a subset of rows, as once, few, many or a class of expanded clone.

j_call: TRBJ2-3; cdr3_length: 13; clone_size: -; v_call: TRBV6-5; d_call: TRBD2; cdr3_nt: TGTGCCAGCAGTTACGGGGGGGCAGATACGCAGTATTTT; cdr3_aa: CASSYGGADTQYF
j_call: TRBJ2-1; cdr3_length: 15; clone_size: few; v_call: TRBV5-4; d_call: TRBD1; cdr3_nt: TGTGCCAGCAGCCTGGGACAGGGGGCCTACAATGAGCAGTTCTTC; cdr3_aa: CASSLGQGAYNEQFF
j_call: TRBJ2-1; cdr3_length: 14; clone_size: -; v_call: TRBV6-5; d_call: -; cdr3_nt: TGTGCTTCAAGAGAGTCCCAATCCCACAATGAGCAGTTCTTC; cdr3_aa: CASRESQSHNEQFF
j_call: TRBJ2-3; cdr3_length: 15; clone_size: -; v_call: TRBV5-8; d_call: TRBD1; cdr3_nt: TGTGCCAGCAGCTTGGATAGGGGGCGCCGAGATACGCAGTATTTT; cdr3_aa: CASSLDRGRRDTQYF
j_call: TRBJ2-7; cdr3_length: 13; clone_size: -; v_call: TRBV18; d_call: TRBD2; cdr3_nt: TGTGCCAGCTCACCGAAGTGGGGGGGAGAGCAGTACTTC; cdr3_aa: CASSPKWGGEQYF
j_call: TRBJ2-3; cdr3_length: 15; clone_size: -; v_call: TRBV5-6; d_call: -; cdr3_nt: TGTGCCAGCAGCTTGGGACAGTCTAGCACAGATACGCAGTATTTT; cdr3_aa: CASSLGQSSTDTQYF
j_call: TRBJ2-7; cdr3_length: 14; clone_size: -; v_call: TRBV7-8; d_call: -; cdr3_nt: TGTGCCAGCAGGGGGGCAGTGAGCGCCTACGAGCAGTACTTC; cdr3_aa: CASRGAVSAYEQYF
j_call: TRBJ1-5; cdr3_length: 14; clone_size: -; v_call: TRBV10-2; d_call: TRBD1; cdr3_nt: TGCGCCACACAGGGGGATTATAGCAATCAGCCCCAGCATTTT; cdr3_aa: CATQGDYSNQPQHF
j_call: TRBJ2-7; cdr3_length: 16; clone_size: once; v_call: TRBV18; d_call: TRBD2; cdr3_nt: TGTGCCAGCTCACAGAAAAACGCGGGGGGCTCCTACGAGCAGTACTTC; cdr3_aa: CASSQKNAGGSYEQYF
j_call: TRBJ1-1; cdr3_length: 15; clone_size: -; v_call: TRBV9; d_call: -; cdr3_nt: TGTGCCAGCAGCGTAGCTCCAGGCATGAACACTGAAGCTTTCTTT; cdr3_aa: CASSVAPGMNTEAFF
j_call: TRBJ2-2; cdr3_length: 17; clone_size: -; v_call: TRBV24-1; d_call: TRBD1; cdr3_nt: TGTGCCACCAGTGATTTGCGGGACAGGGGAGGGACCGGGGAGCTGTTTTTT; cdr3_aa: CATSDLRDRGGTGELFF
j_call: TRBJ2-7; cdr3_length: 14; clone_size: -; v_call: TRBV5-1; d_call: TRBD2; cdr3_nt: TGCGCCAGCAGCTTGAGGCGGGGGGGATACGAGCAGTACTTC; cdr3_aa: CASSLRRGGYEQYF
j_call: TRBJ1-1; cdr3_length: 14; clone_size: -; v_call: TRBV19; d_call: -; cdr3_nt: TGTGCCAGTAGTAGGACAACTGCGAACACTGAAGCTTTCTTT; cdr3_aa: CASSRTTANTEAFF
j_call: TRBJ2-2; cdr3_length: 13; clone_size: -; v_call: TRBV9; d_call: -; cdr3_nt: TGTGCCAGCAGCGTAGCTAATTCCGGGGAGCTGTTTTTT; cdr3_aa: CASSVANSGELFF
j_call: TRBJ1-1; cdr3_length: 15; clone_size: -; v_call: TRBV3-1/TRBV3-2; d_call: TRBD1; cdr3_nt: TGTGCCAGCAGCCAAGGGGACAGGCGGAACACTGAAGCTTTCTTT; cdr3_aa: CASSQGDRRNTEAFF
j_call: TRBJ2-5; cdr3_length: 13; clone_size: -; v_call: TRBV5-4; d_call: TRBD1; cdr3_nt: TGTGCCAGCAGCAGTACAGGGGAAGAGACCCAGTACTTC; cdr3_aa: CASSSTGEETQYF
j_call: TRBJ1-1; cdr3_length: 15; clone_size: -; v_call: TRBV6-5; d_call: -; cdr3_nt: TGTGCCAGCAGTTACTCGATGGGGGGAAGGACTGAAGCTTTCTTT; cdr3_aa: CASSYSMGGRTEAFF
j_call: TRBJ2-3; cdr3_length: 17; clone_size: -; v_call: TRBV19; d_call: TRBD1; cdr3_nt: TGTGCCAGTAGTTCTCCTGACAGGGGCCCTAGCACAGATACGCAGTATTTT; cdr3_aa: CASSSPDRGPSTDTQYF
j_call: TRBJ1-6; cdr3_length: 14; clone_size: -; v_call: TRBV6-5; d_call: -; cdr3_nt: TGTGCCAGCAGTTACTCGACAAGTAATTCACCCCTCCACTTT; cdr3_aa: CASSYSTSNSPLHF
j_call: TRBJ2-7; cdr3_length: 15; clone_size: -; v_call: TRBV9; d_call: TRBD1; cdr3_nt: TGTGCCAGCAGTAGGGCCGGGACAGGGTCCTACGAGCAGTACTTC; cdr3_aa: CASSRAGTGSYEQYF
j_call: TRBJ1-3; cdr3_length: 18; clone_size: -; v_call: TRBV19; d_call: TRBD1; cdr3_nt: TGTGCCAGTAGTACTCGTCCGGGACAGGGGGCAGCTGGAAACACCATATATTTT; cdr3_aa: CASSTRPGQGAAGNTIYF
j_call: TRBJ1-2; cdr3_length: 16; clone_size: -; v_call: TRBV10-2; d_call: -; cdr3_nt: TGCGCCAGCAGTGATCTGGTGGTCAGTCGAAACTATGGCTACACCTTC; cdr3_aa: CASSDLVVSRNYGYTF
j_call: TRBJ1-5; cdr3_length: 15; clone_size: few; v_call: TRBV27; d_call: TRBD1; cdr3_nt: TGTGCCAGCAGCTTGACAGGGGGCGCCGGTCAGCCCCAGCATTTT; cdr3_aa: CASSLTGGAGQPQHF
j_call: TRBJ1-6; cdr3_length: 15; clone_size: -; v_call: TRBV9; d_call: TRBD1; cdr3_nt: TGTGCCAGCAGCGTAGGTGGGACAGCCAATTCACCCCTCCACTTT; cdr3_aa: CASSVGGTANSPLHF
j_call: TRBJ2-7; cdr3_length: 13; clone_size: -; v_call: TRBV5-6; d_call: -; cdr3_nt: TGTGCCAGCAGCTTGCCAGGATACTACGAGCAGTACTTC; cdr3_aa: CASSLPGYYEQYF
j_call: TRBJ2-5; cdr3_length: 14; clone_size: -; v_call: TRBV19; d_call: -; cdr3_nt: TGTGCCAGTAGTCAGGGGGGACACGAAGAGACCCAGTACTTC; cdr3_aa: CASSQGGHEETQYF
j_call: TRBJ1-1; cdr3_length: 15; clone_size: -; v_call: TRBV4-1; d_call: -; cdr3_nt: TGCGCCAGCAGCCAAGGGGTCAGGGAGGTGGCTGAAGCTTTCTTT; cdr3_aa: CASSQGVREVAEAFF
j_call: TRBJ2-1; cdr3_length: 19; clone_size: -; v_call: TRBV4-1; d_call: TRBD2; cdr3_nt: TGCGCCAGCAGCCAGCCCGGGACTAGCGGGGGGCTTGGGGAAGGTGAGCAGTTCTTC; cdr3_aa: CASSQPGTSGGLGEGEQFF